This T cell receptor (beta chain) was identified during a study of circulating and synovial CD4+ cells in juvenile arthritis. As to this clone: Its specificity is not known.

This table comes from immunoSEQ multiplex PCR, and its TCRdb copy is limited to in-frame clones, with some not included. The sample includes under 35,000 clones, 85% to 95% of them seen just once. This CDR3 is 16 amino acids long. Unmatched junction bases numbered 7, after V lost 0 bases and J lost 4 bases. In germline, CDR1 is SGHRS, CDR2 YFSETQ. General study results and limits: Deeper sequencing increased measured overlap with synovial clonotypes.

The specimen was CD4+ T cells from blood. The rearrangement joins TRBV5-1 to TRBJ2-1; 7 bases align to TRBD2. This TCR was recovered from a human donor with juvenile idiopathic arthritis. This CDR3 is CASSLERGVGYNEQFF. The CDR3 nucleotides are TGCGCCAGCAGCTTGGAACGGGGGGTGGGTTACAATGAGCAGTTCTTC. Full variable domain (outside the CDR3, taken from reference TRBV5-1 and TRBJ2-1): KAGVTQTPRYLIKTRGQQVTLSCSPISGHRSVSWYQQTPGQGLQFLFEYFSETQRNKGNFPGRFSGRQFSNSRSEMNVSTLELGDSALYLCASSLERGVGYNEQFFGPGTRLTVL.